The 30 T cell receptor beta chains given below trace back to one sample, sequenced in a study of neurological immune-mediated disorders. The time point denotes: longitudinal time-point 2. TCRdb reanalysed the 5' RACE reads using MiXCR and keeps one entry per CDR3 protein. This sample has 60,000 to 75,000 distinct CDR3 sequences; roughly 10% occur once, and the top ten carry approximately 13%. The sequenced material came from PBMCs. The source is a man between 25 and 39 years old in good health.

This clonotype has ten or more counts. The chain carries TRBV20-1 and TRBJ2-2, with 14 bases lining up with TRBD2. Germline V CDR1 and CDR2: DFQATT, SNEGSKA (reference sequence). V dropped 6 bases and J dropped 0; count of bases not matched to a gene: 3. The CDR3 loop spans 16 amino acids. The CDR3 DNA reads as TGCAGTGCCCTGGGACTAGCGGGAGCGAACACCGGGGAGCTGTTTTTT. Its protein product is CSALGLAGANTGELFF.

This clonotype has ten or more counts. The rearrangement links TRBV5-1 to TRBJ2-7; a weak D match, TRBD2 (5 bases). The CDR3 length is 13 residues. Trimming stripped 0 bases from V and 4 bases from J, with 8 bases between. Looked up from germline, CDR1 is SGHRS and CDR2 is YFSETQ. CDR3: CASSLGGRYEQYF. The CDR3 bases are TGCGCCAGCAGCTTGGGAGGGCGATACGAGCAGTACTTC.

The chain combines TRBV27 with TRBJ2-3, with 11 bases that match TRBD1. Germline CDR1 reads MNHEY; CDR2 reads SMNVEV (reference sequence). The CDR3 consists of 16 residues. V trimming: 4 bases; J trimming: 5 bases; junction bases outside the gene matches: 8. The CDR3 nucleotides read TGTGCCAGCAGTTCGGAGGACAGGGGGCGTGTAGATACGCAGTATTTT. As protein: CASSSEDRGRVDTQYF.

This clonotype was counted ten times or more. The V and J genes are TRBV12-3 or TRBV12-4 and TRBJ2-5; D is unclear. Trimming cost V 6 bases and J 2 bases, with 4 bases left between them. This CDR3 region has 11 residues. This CDR3 reads CASRRQETQYF. In nucleotides, the CDR3 is TGTGCCAGCAGGCGTCAAGAGACCCAGTACTTC.

In its sample, this clonotype was seen many times. The chain joins TRBV6-5 to TRBJ1-1; 7 bases fit TRBD1. Germline loops: CDR1 MNHEY, CDR2 SVGAGI. With V trimmed by 5 bases and J by 2 bases, 11 bases remained unmatched. The CDR3 length is 16 residues. The chain's CDR3 is CASSGLQAGGNTEAFF. CDR3 nucleotides: TGTGCCAGCAGTGGACTACAAGCAGGGGGAAACACTGAAGCTTTCTTT.

This clonotype was seen ten or more times. J is TRBJ2-7 and V is TRBV9, with 9 bases matching TRBD2. This CDR3 contains 14 residues. The germline V gene encodes CDR1 SGDLS and CDR2 YYNGEE. Trimming took 0 bases from V and 3 from J; bases not matched to a gene: 1. In DNA form, the CDR3 reads TGTGCCAGCAGCGTAGGGACTAGCGTCTACGAGCAGTACTTC. Translating it yields CASSVGTSVYEQYF.

This clonotype was seen at least ten times. J is TRBJ2-1 and V is TRBV20-1; no firm D call. Germline V gene sequence: CDR1 DFQATT, CDR2 SNEGSKA (reference sequence). The V end was cut by 3 bases, the J end by 14 bases, with 14 bases between. The CDR3 is made up of 11 amino acids. CDR3 coding DNA: TGCAGTGCTAGTATGATAGGCGGCGAGTTCTTC. This codes for CSASMIGGEFF.

This chain uses TRBV5-1 with TRBJ2-7; the D gene is possibly TRBD1 (5 bases). The V end lost 0 bases, the J end lost 3 bases, and 10 bases lay between the germline ends. Germline CDR1 is SGHRS and CDR2 is YFSETQ. This CDR3 has 14 amino acids. In DNA form, the CDR3 reads TGCGCCAGCAGCTTGGGCAGGGAATTCTACGAGCAGTACTTC. The encoded protein is CASSLGREFYEQYF.

This clonotype was recorded many times. The chain combines TRBV2 with TRBJ1-4; D perhaps matches TRBD1 (6 bases). Trimming took off 7 bases at V and 10 bases at J, with 19 bases between the two ends. The length of the CDR3 is 14 residues. Germline V CDR1 and CDR2: SNHLY, FYNNEI. CDR3 DNA: TGTGCCAGCAATCGGGGGGCCGGCCCTTCAAAACTGTTTTTT. It encodes CASNRGAGPSKLFF.

This clonotype was observed many times. The chain has TRBV27 and TRBJ2-2; TRBD1 is a possible D gene (6 bases). Between the trimmed V and J ends, which lost 3 bases and 13 bases, there was a span of 15 bases. The CDR3 runs to 13 residues. The V gene's germline CDR1 is MNHEY and CDR2 SMNVEV (reference sequence). This CDR3 is CASSLFWQGRLFF. CDR3 nucleotides: TGTGCCAGCAGTTTGTTTTGGCAGGGGAGGCTGTTTTTT.

This clonotype was seen once. The J gene is TRBJ2-1, the V gene TRBV5-1; tentative D call: TRBD2 (5 bases). In germline, CDR1 is SGHRS, CDR2 YFSETQ. The CDR3 is made up of 13 amino acids. The V gene lost 0 bases and the J gene lost 10 bases, with 11 bases spanning the gap. The CDR3 sequence: CASSLGRGKEQFF. The CDR3 DNA sequence: TGCGCCAGCAGCTTGGGGCGAGGGAAAGAGCAGTTCTTC.

This clonotype was seen ten or more times. The genes are TRBV18 and TRBJ2-7; D call uncertain. The CDR3 runs to 16 residues. Trimming took off 2 bases at V and 0 bases at J, with 14 bases between the two ends. Per the germline V gene, CDR1 is KGHSH and CDR2 is LQKENI. The CDR3 sequence is CASSPSSPGVSYEQYF. The CDR3 coding sequence is TGTGCCAGCTCACCAAGTTCGCCTGGGGTCTCCTACGAGCAGTACTTC. The full variable domain, rest sourced from reference TRBV18 and TRBJ2-7, is NAGVMQNPRHLVRRRGQEARLRCSPMKGHSHVYWYRQLPEEGLKFMVYLQKENIIDESGMPKERFSAEFPKEGPSILRIQQVVRGDSAAYFCASSPSSPGVSYEQYFGPGTRLTVT.

This clonotype was detected many times. The rearrangement links TRBV20-1 to TRBJ2-2; TRBD1 matches 9 bases. The trim removed 6 bases at V and 4 bases at J, leaving 6 bases unmatched. Germline-derived CDR1 and CDR2 are DFQATT and SNEGSKA (reference sequence). The CDR3 runs 14 residues. CDR3 sequence reads: CSAPGTGRTGELFF. The CDR3 nucleotides are TGCAGTGCCCCCGGGACAGGGCGCACCGGGGAGCTGTTTTTT.

Ten or more counts support this clonotype. V and J are TRBV4-3 and TRBJ1-2; D gene uncertain. V was trimmed by 1 base and J by 2 bases, leaving 11 bases between them. The CDR3 consists of 15 residues. Germline V gene sequence: CDR1 LGHNA, CDR2 YSLEER. The CDR3 reads CASSQVASGNYGYTF. As DNA, the CDR3 is TGCGCCAGCAGCCAAGTGGCGTCCGGGAACTATGGCTACACCTTC.

This clonotype was seen repeatedly, ten times or more. The J gene is TRBJ1-2, the V gene TRBV30, with D unclear. The CDR3 runs 12 residues. The germline V gene encodes CDR1 GTSNPN and CDR2 SVGIG (reference sequence). The ends were cut back, 0 bases at V and 10 bases at J, with 12 bases in the middle. The CDR3 DNA reads as TGTGCCTGGAGTGTGTGGAAGGGAAACTACACCTTC. It is translated as CAWSVWKGNYTF.

This clonotype appeared many times. The genes are TRBV6-6 and TRBJ2-7, with D unresolved. Looked up from germline, CDR1 is MNHNY and CDR2 is SVGAGI (reference sequence). This CDR3 has 12 amino acids. The germline V and J ends were trimmed by 2 bases and 6 bases, with 8 bases remaining between them. The CDR3, as DNA: TGTGCCAGCAGTTACGGCATCGGCGAGCAGTACTTC. It codes for CASSYGIGEQYF.

This clonotype was picked up many times. This sequence joins TRBV28 and TRBJ2-1, with 8 bases aligning to TRBD1. J gave up 4 bases and V 5 bases, and 13 bases lay outside the gene matches. Germline lookup yields CDR1 MDHEN and CDR2 SYDVKM. This CDR3 is 17 amino acids long. The CDR3 region is CASSPWTGPFEYNEQFF. The CDR3 DNA is TGTGCCAGCAGTCCCTGGACAGGGCCATTCGAATACAATGAGCAGTTCTTC.

Ten or more counts support this clonotype. The genes are TRBV27 and TRBJ1-2; D uncertain. The CDR3 spans 13 residues. Germline V CDR1 and CDR2: MNHEY, SMNVEV (reference sequence). V shed 4 bases and J shed 1 base, with 7 bases lying between them. The DNA for the CDR3 is TGTGCCAGCAGTTCCACAGTTAACTATGGCTACACCTTC. Translating gives CASSSTVNYGYTF.

This clonotype has at least ten counts. The CDR3 is CSVEGTGNSETQYF. CDR3 coding DNA: TGCAGCGTTGAAGGGACAGGGAATTCAGAGACCCAGTACTTC. The chain has TRBV29-1 and TRBJ2-5; 8 bases align to TRBD1. Germline V gene lookup returns CDR1 SQVTM and CDR2 ANQGSEA. The CDR3 spans 14 residues. V was pared by 1 base and J by 4 bases, with 5 bases of the junction left unmatched. Drawing the rest from reference TRBV29-1 and TRBJ2-5, the complete variable domain is SAVISQKPSRDICQRGTSLTIQCQVDSQVTMMFWYRQQPGQSLTLIATANQGSEATYESGFVIDKFPISRPNLTFSTLTVSNMSPEDSSIYLCSVEGTGNSETQYFGPGTRLLVL.

This clonotype was counted many times. CDR3 bases: TGTGCCAGCAGCGCAACCGGGACAGATAGCGGGAGGGCCTACGAGCAGTACTTC. Protein product: CASSATGTDSGRAYEQYF. The V gene is TRBV7-9, the J gene TRBJ2-7; 11 positions match TRBD2. V lost 5 bases, J lost 2 bases, and 14 bases stayed unmatched. The length of the CDR3 is 18 residues. Per the germline V gene, CDR1 is SEHNR and CDR2 is FQNEAQ (reference sequence). Variable domain in full (rest from reference TRBV7-9 and TRBJ2-7): DTGVSQNPRHKITKRGQNVTFRCDPISEHNRLYWYRQTLGQGPEFLTYFQNEAQLEKSRLLSDRFSAERPKGSFSTLEIQRTEQGDSAMYLCASSATGTDSGRAYEQYFGPGTRLTVT.

This clonotype was found many times. The chain employs TRBV5-1 and TRBJ2-7, with D perhaps TRBD1 or TRBD2 (5 bases each). This CDR3 is built from 12 residues. V was clipped by 0 bases and J by 6 bases, with 7 bases between them. Per the germline V gene, CDR1 is SGHRS and CDR2 is YFSETQ. The DNA for the CDR3 is TGCGCCAGCAGCTTGGAGAGGGGCGAGCAGTACTTC. Translated: CASSLERGEQYF.

The table lists this clonotype with many counts. This chain joins TRBV6-2 or TRBV6-3 and TRBJ1-1, with D uncertain. V lost 0 bases and J 2 bases, leaving 4 bases between the germline ends. This CDR3 spans 13 amino acids. Germline V CDR1 and CDR2: MNHEY, SVGEGT. In DNA, the CDR3 is TGTGCCAGCAGTTACTCGGACAACACTGAAGCTTTCTTT. Its translation is CASSYSDNTEAFF.

There are many counts of this clonotype. The V call is TRBV10-3, the J call TRBJ2-7; 11 bases match TRBD2. The germline V gene has CDR1 ENHRY and CDR2 SYGVKD. V shed 0 bases, J shed 5 bases, and the junction held 3 bases outside the gene matches. This CDR3 is built from 15 residues. CDR3 coding DNA: TGTGCCATCAGTGAGTCGAAACTAGCGGGAGACGAGCAGTACTTC. Its protein product is CAISESKLAGDEQYF.

This clonotype was observed at least ten times. The chain employs TRBV5-1 and TRBJ2-7; no reliable D call. With 5 bases removed from V and 2 bases from J, the gap between germline ends came to 17 bases. Germline V gene data show CDR1 as SGHRS and CDR2 as YFSETQ. This CDR3 region has 15 residues. CDR3 nucleotides: TGCGCCAGCAGTCCGATGGCCTTGGGGACCTACGAGCAGTACTTC. Translated, it gives CASSPMALGTYEQYF.

This clonotype has ten or more counts. The J gene is TRBJ2-7, the V gene TRBV13; 7 bases are shared with TRBD2. Trimming removed 3 bases from V and 6 bases from J; junction bases left unmatched: 5. This CDR3 spans 13 amino acids. CDR1 is PRHDT and CDR2 is FYEKMQ in the germline V gene (reference sequence). CDR3 in amino acids: CASSFGGLAEQYF. The CDR3 DNA reads TGTGCCAGCAGCTTCGGGGGGTTGGCCGAGCAGTACTTC.

This clonotype occurred many times. The rearrangement joins TRBV27 to TRBJ2-2; perhaps D is TRBD1 or TRBD2 (5 bases each). The germline V and J ends were trimmed by 6 bases and 3 bases, with 14 bases remaining between them. Germline CDR1 reads MNHEY; CDR2 reads SMNVEV (reference sequence). This CDR3 has 15 amino acids. CDR3 nucleotide sequence: TGTGCCAGCAGCCCCCTGGTGGGGGACACCGGGGAGCTGTTTTTT. Protein: CASSPLVGDTGELFF.

In its sample, this clonotype was seen many times. The J gene is TRBJ1-5, the V gene TRBV2; D not certain. The germline CDR1 and CDR2 sequences are SNHLY and FYNNEI. Trimming removed 7 bases at V and 2 bases at J, with 12 bases between. The CDR3 spans 14 residues. CDR3 in DNA: TGTGCCAGCAACTCGGGTATTGGCAATCAGCCCCAGCATTTT. Translating gives CASNSGIGNQPQHF.

Details on this clonotype: The CDR3 does not close with the conserved phenylalanine or tryptophan, likely indicating a read error. This chain joins TRBV29-1 and TRBJ2-1, with D tentatively TRBD2 (6 bases). The CDR3 loop spans 15 amino acids. Trimming took off 6 bases at V and 0 bases at J, with 15 bases between the two ends. Per germline, CDR1 SQVTM and CDR2 ANQGSEA. The CDR3 loop reads CSVPGLSSSYNEQFL. The CDR3 region has the DNA TGCAGCGTCCCGGGACTCTCGAGCTCCTACAATGAGCAGTTCTTA.

This clonotype showed up many times. V and J are TRBV29-1 and TRBJ1-1; 9 bases agree with TRBD1. V shed 7 bases and J 10 bases; nucleotides not matched to a gene: 16. Germline V gene data show CDR1 as SQVTM and CDR2 as ANQGSEA. This CDR3 comprises 14 residues. The CDR3 region has the DNA TGCAGCGCTGTGTCTATCCCGGGACAGGGACGAGCTTTCTTT. Its translation is CSAVSIPGQGRAFF.

This clonotype appeared many times. CDR3 protein: CASSFLRGLAGVGDLAKNIQYF. CDR3 coding DNA: TGTGCCAGCAGCTTTTTACGTGGGCTAGCGGGAGTAGGGGACTTAGCCAAAAACATTCAGTACTTC. The chain carries TRBV5-5 and TRBJ2-4, with 10 bases lining up with TRBD2. Unmatched junction bases numbered 20, after V lost 2 bases and J lost 0 bases. Germline-derived CDR1 and CDR2 are SGHKS and YYEKEE (reference sequence). The CDR3 consists of 22 residues.